The 9 T cell receptor beta chains below come from one sample, sequenced in a study of T cell repertoires in cytomegalovirus infection. Their specific antigens are unknown. TCRdb re-derived calls from the reads in MiXCR, one entry per CDR3 protein. The repertoire holds about 920,000 distinct CDR3 sequences, approximately 33% seen once, with around an eighth in the top ten. Sample: cultured CD8+ T cells from PBMCs, taken from culture after CMV antigen stimulation. The receptors come from a human donor in good health (CMV status not recorded). Some clones in this sample may be carry-over from other donors' samples.

This clonotype has a handful of counts. The rearrangement joins TRBV6-2 or TRBV6-3 to TRBJ2-7; D is uncertain. With 2 bases removed from V and 9 bases from J, the gap between germline ends came to 8 bases. This CDR3 has 11 amino acids. Germline CDR1 and CDR2: MNHEY and SVGEGT. CDR3 in amino acids: CASSYPFGQYF. CDR3 sequence (DNA): TGTGCCAGCAGTTACCCGTTTGGGCAGTACTTC.

The V call is TRBV6-1, the J call TRBJ2-3; D unresolved. V was pared by 5 bases and J by 2 bases, with 11 bases between. The CDR3 has 14 amino acids. Germline V gene data show CDR1 as MNHNS and CDR2 as SASEGT. The CDR3 loop is CASSYAVHTDTQYF. The CDR3 coding sequence is TGTGCCAGCAGTTACGCGGTTCACACAGATACGCAGTATTTT.

In DNA form, the CDR3 reads TGTGCCAGCAGCTTAGGGACCCAGGCCCCAAATGATGAGCAGTTCTTC. Protein: CASSLGTQAPNDEQFF. This sequence joins TRBV5-8 and TRBJ2-1, with D possibly being TRBD1 or TRBD2 (5 bases each). Trimming removed 2 bases from V and 8 bases from J, with 20 bases in between. The germline V gene encodes CDR1 SGHTS and CDR2 YDEGEE. CDR3 length equals 16 residues.

The CDR3 nucleotides are TGTGCCACCAGTGATGTCCGGGTGGGGAGGAATGAGCAGTTCTTC. It yields the protein CATSDVRVGRNEQFF. This sequence joins TRBV24-1 and TRBJ2-1; D might be TRBD2 (6 bases). This CDR3 is 15 amino acids long. The V and J ends lost 3 bases and 7 bases respectively, with 15 bases between them. Germline lookup yields CDR1 KGHDR and CDR2 SFDVKD.

The rearrangement uses TRBV9 and TRBJ2-3; 11 positions match TRBD2. CDR3 length: 15 residues. V gave up 4 bases and J gave up 5 bases; unmatched junction bases: 6. Germline assignment: CDR1 SGDLS and CDR2 YYNGEE. Written as DNA, the CDR3 is TGTGCCAGCAGCAAACTAGCGGGGGAAGTAGATACGCAGTATTTT. Translation gives CASSKLAGEVDTQYF. The full variable domain, rest sourced from reference TRBV9 and TRBJ2-3, is DSGVTQTPKHLITATGQRVTLRCSPRSGDLSVYWYQQSLDQGLQFLIQYYNGEERAKGNILERFSAQQFPDLHSELNLSSLELGDSALYFCASSKLAGEVDTQYFGPGTRLTVL.

This clonotype was detected a few times. The chain employs TRBV12-3 or TRBV12-4 and TRBJ1-6; 7 nucleotides align to TRBD1. The CDR3 is 14 residues long. V lost 6 bases to trimming and J lost 10 bases; unmatched junction nucleotides: 9. Here the CDR3 DNA reads TGTGCCAGCAGCGAACCAGGGGGTTGGTCACCCCTCCACTTT. Translating gives CASSEPGGWSPLHF.

This clonotype was seen a handful of times. The chain links TRBV4-3 to TRBJ2-1; TRBD2 agrees at 9 bases. The CDR3 has 14 amino acids. Germline CDR1 and CDR2: LGHNA and YSLEER. J gave up 7 bases and V 5 bases, and 6 bases lay outside the gene matches. The CDR3 DNA follows: TGCGCCAGCAGCTCAGAACTAGCGGGTAATGAGCAGTTCTTC. Amino acids: CASSSELAGNEQFF.

This chain uses TRBV2 with TRBJ2-3, with D perhaps matching TRBD2 (5 bases). Germline V CDR1 and CDR2: SNHLY, FYNNEI. The CDR3 spans 12 residues. The V and J ends lost 8 bases and 3 bases respectively, with 9 bases between them. The CDR3 DNA is TGTGCCAGCTTGGGAGAGACAGATACGCAGTATTTT. Its translation: CASLGETDTQYF.

In this sample, this clonotype turned up a few times. The rearrangement links TRBV11-2 to TRBJ1-4; unclear D gene. The germline V gene has CDR1 SGHAT and CDR2 FQNNGV. The CDR3 extends over 15 amino acids. The V and J ends lost 2 bases and 1 base respectively, with 8 bases between them. CDR3 residues: CASSLTTGTNEKLFF. Here the CDR3 DNA reads TGTGCCAGCAGCTTAACAACGGGAACTAATGAAAAACTGTTTTTT.